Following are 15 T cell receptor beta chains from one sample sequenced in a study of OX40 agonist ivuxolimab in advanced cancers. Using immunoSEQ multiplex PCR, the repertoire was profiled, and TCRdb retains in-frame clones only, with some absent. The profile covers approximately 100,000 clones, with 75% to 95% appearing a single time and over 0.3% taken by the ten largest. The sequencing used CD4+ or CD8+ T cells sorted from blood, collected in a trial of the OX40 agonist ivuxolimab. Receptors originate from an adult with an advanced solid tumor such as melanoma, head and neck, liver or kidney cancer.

DNA of the CDR3: TGTGCCAGCAGCTTTAGCGGGAGCGGGGAGACCCAGTACTTC. This gives the protein CASSFSGSGETQYF. The V gene is TRBV7-2, the J gene TRBJ2-5, with 9 positions matching TRBD2. Germline CDR1 and CDR2: SGHTA and FQGNSA. V lost 3 bases and J lost 5; bases outside the gene matches: 4. The CDR3 is 14 residues long.

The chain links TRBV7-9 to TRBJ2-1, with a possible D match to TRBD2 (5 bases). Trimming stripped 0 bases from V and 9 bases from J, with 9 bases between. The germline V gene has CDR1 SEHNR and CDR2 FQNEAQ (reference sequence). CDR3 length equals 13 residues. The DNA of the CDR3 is TGTGCCAGCAGCTTAGCGGGAGCCAGTGAGCAGTTCTTC. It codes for CASSLAGASEQFF.

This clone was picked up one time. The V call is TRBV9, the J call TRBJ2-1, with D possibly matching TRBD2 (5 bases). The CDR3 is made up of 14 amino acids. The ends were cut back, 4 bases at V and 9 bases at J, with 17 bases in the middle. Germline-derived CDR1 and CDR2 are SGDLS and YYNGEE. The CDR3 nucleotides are TGTGCCAGCAGCTCGTATTTTAGCGCCCCTGAGCAGTTCTTC. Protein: CASSSYFSAPEQFF.

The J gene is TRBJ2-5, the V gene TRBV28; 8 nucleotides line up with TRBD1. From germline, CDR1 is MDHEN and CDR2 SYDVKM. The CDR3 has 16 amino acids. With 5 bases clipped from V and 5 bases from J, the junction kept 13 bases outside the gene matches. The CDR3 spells CASSLSGQGRRETQYF. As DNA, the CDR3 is TGTGCCAGCAGTCTTTCCGGACAGGGACGGCGGGAGACCCAGTACTTC. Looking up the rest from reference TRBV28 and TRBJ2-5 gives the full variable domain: DVKVTQSSRYLVKRTGEKVFLECVQDMDHENMFWYRQDPGLGLRLIYFSYDVKMKEKGDIPEGYSVSREKKERFSLILESASTNQTSMYLCASSLSGQGRRETQYFGPGTRLLVL.

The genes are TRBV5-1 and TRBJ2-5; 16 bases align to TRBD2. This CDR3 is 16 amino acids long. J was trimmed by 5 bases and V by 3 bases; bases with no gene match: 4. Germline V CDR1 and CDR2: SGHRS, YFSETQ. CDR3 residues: CASSSGLAGGLETQYF. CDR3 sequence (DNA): TGCGCCAGCAGCTCGGGACTAGCGGGAGGGCTGGAGACCCAGTACTTC.

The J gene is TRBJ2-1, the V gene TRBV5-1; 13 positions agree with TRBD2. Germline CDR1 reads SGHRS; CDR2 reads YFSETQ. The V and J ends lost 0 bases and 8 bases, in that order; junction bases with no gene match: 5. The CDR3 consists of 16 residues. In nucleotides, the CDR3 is TGCGCCAGCAGCTTGGACAGAGGACTAGCGGGAGATGAGCAGTTCTTC. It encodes CASSLDRGLAGDEQFF.

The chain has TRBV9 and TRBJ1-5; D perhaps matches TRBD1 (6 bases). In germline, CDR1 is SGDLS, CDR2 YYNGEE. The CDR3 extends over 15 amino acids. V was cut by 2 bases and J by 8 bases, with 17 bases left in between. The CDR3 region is CASSVGGGRGEPQHF. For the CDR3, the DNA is TGTGCCAGCAGCGTCGGAGGGGGACGGGGCGAGCCCCAGCATTTT.

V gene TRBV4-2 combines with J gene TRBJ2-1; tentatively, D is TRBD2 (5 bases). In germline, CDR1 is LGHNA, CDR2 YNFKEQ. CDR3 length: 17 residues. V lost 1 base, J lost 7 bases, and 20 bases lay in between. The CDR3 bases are TGTGCCAGCAGCCAAGGGCCCTTGACGGGAAGGCGAAATGAGCAGTTCTTC. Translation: CASSQGPLTGRRNEQFF.

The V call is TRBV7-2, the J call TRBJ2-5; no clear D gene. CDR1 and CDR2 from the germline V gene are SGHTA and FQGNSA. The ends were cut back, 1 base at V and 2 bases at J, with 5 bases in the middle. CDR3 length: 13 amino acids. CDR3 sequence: CASSLENQETQYF. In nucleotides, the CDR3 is TGTGCCAGCAGCTTAGAGAATCAAGAGACCCAGTACTTC.

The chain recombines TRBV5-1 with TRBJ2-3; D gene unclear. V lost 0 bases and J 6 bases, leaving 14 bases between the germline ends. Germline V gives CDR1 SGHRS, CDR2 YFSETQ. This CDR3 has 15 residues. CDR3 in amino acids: CASSLVPAPGDTQYF. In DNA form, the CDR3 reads TGCGCCAGCAGCTTGGTGCCGGCCCCTGGGGATACGCAGTATTTT.

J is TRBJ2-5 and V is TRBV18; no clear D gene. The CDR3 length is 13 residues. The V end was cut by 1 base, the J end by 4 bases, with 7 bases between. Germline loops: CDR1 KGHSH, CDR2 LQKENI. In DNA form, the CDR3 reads TGTGCCAGCTCACCACAGGCCGGAGAGACCCAGTACTTC. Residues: CASSPQAGETQYF. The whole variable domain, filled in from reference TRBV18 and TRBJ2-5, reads NAGVMQNPRHLVRRRGQEARLRCSPMKGHSHVYWYRQLPEEGLKFMVYLQKENIIDESGMPKERFSAEFPKEGPSILRIQQVVRGDSAAYFCASSPQAGETQYFGPGTRLLVL.

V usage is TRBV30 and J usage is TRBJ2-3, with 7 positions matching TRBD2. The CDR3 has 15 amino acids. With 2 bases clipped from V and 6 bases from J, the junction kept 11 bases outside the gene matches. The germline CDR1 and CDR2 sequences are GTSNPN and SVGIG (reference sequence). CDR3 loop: CAWSLRGDGGDTQYF. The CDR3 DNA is TGTGCCTGGAGTCTACGGGGAGACGGGGGGGATACGCAGTATTTT.

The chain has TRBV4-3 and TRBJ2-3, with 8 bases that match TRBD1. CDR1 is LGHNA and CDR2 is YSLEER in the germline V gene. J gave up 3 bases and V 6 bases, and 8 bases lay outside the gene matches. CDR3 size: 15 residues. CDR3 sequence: CASSSGQGRTDTQYF. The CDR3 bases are TGCGCCAGCAGTTCCGGACAGGGTAGGACAGATACGCAGTATTTT.

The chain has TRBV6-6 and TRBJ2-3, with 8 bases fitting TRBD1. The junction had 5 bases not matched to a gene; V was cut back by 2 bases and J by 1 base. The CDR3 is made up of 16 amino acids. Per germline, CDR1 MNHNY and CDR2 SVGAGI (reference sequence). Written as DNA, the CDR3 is TGTGCCAGCAGTTACGGCGACAGGGGCGGCACAGATACGCAGTATTTT. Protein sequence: CASSYGDRGGTDTQYF.

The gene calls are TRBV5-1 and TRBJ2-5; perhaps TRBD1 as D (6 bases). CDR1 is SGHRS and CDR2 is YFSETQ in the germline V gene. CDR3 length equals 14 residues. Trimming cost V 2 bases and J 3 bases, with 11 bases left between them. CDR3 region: CASSFGTNKETQYF. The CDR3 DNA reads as TGCGCCAGCAGCTTCGGGACAAATAAAGAGACCCAGTACTTC.